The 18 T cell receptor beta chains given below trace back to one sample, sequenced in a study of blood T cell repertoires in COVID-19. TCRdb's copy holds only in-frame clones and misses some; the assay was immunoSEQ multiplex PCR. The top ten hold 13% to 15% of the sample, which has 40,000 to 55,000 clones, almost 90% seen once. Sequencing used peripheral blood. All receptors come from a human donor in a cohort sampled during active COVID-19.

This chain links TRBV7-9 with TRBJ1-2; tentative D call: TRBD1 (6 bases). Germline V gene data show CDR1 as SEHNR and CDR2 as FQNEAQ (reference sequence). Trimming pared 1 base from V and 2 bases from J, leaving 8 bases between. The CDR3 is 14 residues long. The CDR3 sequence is CASSLGTANYGYTF. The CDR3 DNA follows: TGTGCCAGCAGCTTAGGGACAGCGAACTATGGCTACACCTTC. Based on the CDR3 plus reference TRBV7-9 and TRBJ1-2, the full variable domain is DTGVSQNPRHKITKRGQNVTFRCDPISEHNRLYWYRQTLGQGPEFLTYFQNEAQLEKSRLLSDRFSAERPKGSFSTLEIQRTEQGDSAMYLCASSLGTANYGYTFGSGTRLTVV.

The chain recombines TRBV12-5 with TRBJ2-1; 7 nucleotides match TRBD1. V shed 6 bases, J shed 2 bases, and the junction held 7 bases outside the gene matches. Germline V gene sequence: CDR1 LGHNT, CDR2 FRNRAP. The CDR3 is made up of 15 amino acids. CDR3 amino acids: CASGNTGTAYNEQFF. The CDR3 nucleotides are TGTGCTAGTGGAAATACCGGGACAGCCTACAATGAGCAGTTCTTC.

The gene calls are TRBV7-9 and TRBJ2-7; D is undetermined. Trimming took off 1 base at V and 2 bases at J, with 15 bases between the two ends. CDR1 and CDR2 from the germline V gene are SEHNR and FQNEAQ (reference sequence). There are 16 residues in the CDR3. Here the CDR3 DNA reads TGTGCCAGCAGCTTAGATCGGTTTGTAACCCCCTACGAGCAGTACTTC. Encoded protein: CASSLDRFVTPYEQYF.

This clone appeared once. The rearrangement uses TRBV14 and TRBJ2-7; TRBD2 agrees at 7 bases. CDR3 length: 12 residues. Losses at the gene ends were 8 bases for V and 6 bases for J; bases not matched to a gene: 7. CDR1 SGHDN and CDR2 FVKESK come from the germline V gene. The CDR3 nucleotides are TGTGCCAGCGGGGGGGAATCTGTCGAGCAGTACTTC. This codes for CASGGESVEQYF.

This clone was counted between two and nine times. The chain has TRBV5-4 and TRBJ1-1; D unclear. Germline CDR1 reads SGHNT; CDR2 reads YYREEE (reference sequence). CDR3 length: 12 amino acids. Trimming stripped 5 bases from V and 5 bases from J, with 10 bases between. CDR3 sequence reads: CASSPPGTEAFF. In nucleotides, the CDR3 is TGTGCCAGCAGTCCCCCCGGTACTGAAGCTTTCTTT.

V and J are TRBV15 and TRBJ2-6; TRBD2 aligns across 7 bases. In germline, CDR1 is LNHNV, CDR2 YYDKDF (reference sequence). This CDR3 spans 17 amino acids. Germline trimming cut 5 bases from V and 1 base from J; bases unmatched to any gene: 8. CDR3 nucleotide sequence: TGTGCCACCAGCCTCCCTGGGGGGGGTTCTGGGGCCAACGTCCTGACTTTC. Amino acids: CATSLPGGGSGANVLTF.

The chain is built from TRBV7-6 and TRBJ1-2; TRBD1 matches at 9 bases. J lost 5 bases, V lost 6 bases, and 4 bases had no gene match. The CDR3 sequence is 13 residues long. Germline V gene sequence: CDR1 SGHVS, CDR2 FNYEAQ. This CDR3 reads CASRPTGGYGYTF. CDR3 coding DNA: TGTGCCAGCAGACCGACAGGGGGGTATGGCTACACCTTC.

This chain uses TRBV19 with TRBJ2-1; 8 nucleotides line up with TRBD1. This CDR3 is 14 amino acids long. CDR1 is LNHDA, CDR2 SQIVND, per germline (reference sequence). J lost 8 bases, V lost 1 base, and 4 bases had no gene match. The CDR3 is CASSIGTGFDEQFF. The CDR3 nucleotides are TGTGCCAGTAGTATAGGGACAGGGTTCGATGAGCAGTTCTTC.

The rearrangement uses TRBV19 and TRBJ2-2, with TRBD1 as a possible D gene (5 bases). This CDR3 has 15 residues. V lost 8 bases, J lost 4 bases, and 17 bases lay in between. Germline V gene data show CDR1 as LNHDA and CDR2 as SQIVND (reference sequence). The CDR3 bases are TGTGCCAGTGCTGCGTTGGGGCTTAGCACCGGGGAGCTGTTTTTT. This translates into CASAALGLSTGELFF.

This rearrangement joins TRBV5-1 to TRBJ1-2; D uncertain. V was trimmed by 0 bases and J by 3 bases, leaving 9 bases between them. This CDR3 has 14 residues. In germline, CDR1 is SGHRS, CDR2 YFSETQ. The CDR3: CASSLAGTDYGYTF. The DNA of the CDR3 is TGCGCCAGCAGCTTGGCCGGAACAGACTATGGCTACACCTTC.

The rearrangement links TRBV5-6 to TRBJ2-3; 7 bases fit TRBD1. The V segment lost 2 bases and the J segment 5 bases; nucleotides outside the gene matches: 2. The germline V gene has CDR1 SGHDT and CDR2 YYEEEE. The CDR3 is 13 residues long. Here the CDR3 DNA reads TGTGCCAGCAGCTTTACAGGGGTAGATACGCAGTATTTT. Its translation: CASSFTGVDTQYF.

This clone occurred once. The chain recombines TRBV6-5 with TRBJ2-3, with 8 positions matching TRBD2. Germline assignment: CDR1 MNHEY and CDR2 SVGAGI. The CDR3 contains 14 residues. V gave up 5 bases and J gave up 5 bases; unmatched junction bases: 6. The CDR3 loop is CASSTSGGRDTQYF. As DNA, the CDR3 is TGTGCCAGCAGTACCAGCGGGGGCCGAGATACGCAGTATTTT.

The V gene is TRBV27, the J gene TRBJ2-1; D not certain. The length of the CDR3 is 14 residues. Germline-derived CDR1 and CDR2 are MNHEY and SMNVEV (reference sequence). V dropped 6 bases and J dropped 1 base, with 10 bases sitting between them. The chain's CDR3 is CASSPYRSYNEQFF. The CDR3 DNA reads TGTGCCAGCAGCCCTTATCGGTCCTACAATGAGCAGTTCTTC.

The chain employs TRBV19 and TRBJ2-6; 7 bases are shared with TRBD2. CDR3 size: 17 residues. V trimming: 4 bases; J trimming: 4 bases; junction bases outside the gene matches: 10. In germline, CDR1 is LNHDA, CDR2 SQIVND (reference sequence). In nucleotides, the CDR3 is TGTGCCAGTAGTAGGGGAGGGGAGTGGTCCGGGGCCAACGTCCTGACTTTC. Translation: CASSRGGEWSGANVLTF.

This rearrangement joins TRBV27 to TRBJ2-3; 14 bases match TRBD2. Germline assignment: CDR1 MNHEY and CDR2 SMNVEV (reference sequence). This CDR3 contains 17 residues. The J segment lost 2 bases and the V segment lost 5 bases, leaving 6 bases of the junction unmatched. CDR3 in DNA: TGTGCCAGCAGTCTGGGACTAGCGGGGGCCCCCACAGATACGCAGTATTTT. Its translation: CASSLGLAGAPTDTQYF.

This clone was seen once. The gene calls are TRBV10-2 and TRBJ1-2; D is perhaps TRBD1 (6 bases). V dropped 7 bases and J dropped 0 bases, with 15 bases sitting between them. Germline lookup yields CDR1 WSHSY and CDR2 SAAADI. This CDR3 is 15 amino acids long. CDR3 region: CASNPQGFANYGYTF. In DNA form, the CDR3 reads TGCGCCAGCAACCCACAGGGCTTCGCTAACTATGGCTACACCTTC.

The CDR3, as DNA: TGTGCCAGCAGCGGATGGCGGGGGGCCGACTCGAACACCGGGGAGCTGTTTTTT. It is translated as CASSGWRGADSNTGELFF. The V call is TRBV9, the J call TRBJ2-2; TRBD2 agrees at 8 bases. Trimming took 3 bases from V and 0 from J; bases not matched to a gene: 10. The CDR3 has 18 residues. Looked up from germline, CDR1 is SGDLS and CDR2 is YYNGEE.

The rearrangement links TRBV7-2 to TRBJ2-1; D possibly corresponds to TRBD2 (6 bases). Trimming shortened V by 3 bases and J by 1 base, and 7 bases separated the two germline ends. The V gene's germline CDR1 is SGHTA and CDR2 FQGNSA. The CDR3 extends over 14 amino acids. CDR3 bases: TGTGCCAGCAGCTTGGCGGGATCCTACAATGAGCAGTTCTTC. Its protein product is CASSLAGSYNEQFF. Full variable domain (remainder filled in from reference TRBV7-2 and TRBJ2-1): GAGVSQSPSNKVTEKGKDVELRCDPISGHTALYWYRQSLGQGLEFLIYFQGNSAPDKSGLPSDRFSAERTGGSVSTLTIQRTQQEDSAVYLCASSLAGSYNEQFFGPGTRLTVL.